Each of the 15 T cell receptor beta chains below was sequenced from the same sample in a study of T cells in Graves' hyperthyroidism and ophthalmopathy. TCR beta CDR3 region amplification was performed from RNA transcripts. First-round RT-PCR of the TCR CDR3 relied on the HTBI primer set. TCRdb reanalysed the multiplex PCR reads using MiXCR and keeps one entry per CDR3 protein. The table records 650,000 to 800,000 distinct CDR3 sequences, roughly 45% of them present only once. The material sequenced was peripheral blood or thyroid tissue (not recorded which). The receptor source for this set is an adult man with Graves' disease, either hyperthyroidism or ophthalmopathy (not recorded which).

The CDR3 region is CASSPRNRGEKLFF. The CDR3 nucleotides are TGTGCCAGCAGCCCGAGGAATCGGGGCGAAAAACTGTTTTTT. The V and J genes are TRBV7-9 and TRBJ1-4; TRBD1 is a possible D gene (5 bases). There are 14 residues in the CDR3. Germline V gene lookup returns CDR1 SEHNR and CDR2 FQNEAQ (reference sequence). V lost 5 bases, J lost 8 bases, and 15 bases lay in between.

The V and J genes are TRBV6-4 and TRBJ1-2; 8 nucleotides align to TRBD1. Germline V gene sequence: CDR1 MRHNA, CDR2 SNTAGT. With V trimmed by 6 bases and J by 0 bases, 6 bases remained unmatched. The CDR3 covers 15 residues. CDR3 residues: CASRSDRASNYGYTF. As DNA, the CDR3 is TGTGCCAGCAGATCGGACAGGGCATCTAACTATGGCTACACCTTC.

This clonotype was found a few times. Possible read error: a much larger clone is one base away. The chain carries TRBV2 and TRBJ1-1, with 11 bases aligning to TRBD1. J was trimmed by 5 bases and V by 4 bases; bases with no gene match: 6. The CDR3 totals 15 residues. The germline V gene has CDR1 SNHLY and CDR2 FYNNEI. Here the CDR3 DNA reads TGTGCCAGCAGTGGAGGTGGGGACAGGGGGACTGAAGCTTTCTTT. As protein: CASSGGGDRGTEAFF.

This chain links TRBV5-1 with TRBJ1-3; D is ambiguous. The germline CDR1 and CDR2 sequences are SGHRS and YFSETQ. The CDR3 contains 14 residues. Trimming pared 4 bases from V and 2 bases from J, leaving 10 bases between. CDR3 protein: CASSPDPAGNTIYF. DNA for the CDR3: TGCGCCAGCAGCCCGGACCCGGCTGGAAACACCATATATTTT.

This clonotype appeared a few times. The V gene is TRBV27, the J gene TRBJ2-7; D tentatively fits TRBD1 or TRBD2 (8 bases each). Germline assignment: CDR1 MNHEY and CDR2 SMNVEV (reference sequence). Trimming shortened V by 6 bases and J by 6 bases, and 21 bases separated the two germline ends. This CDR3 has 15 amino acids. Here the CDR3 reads CASSVAGQVSGEQYF. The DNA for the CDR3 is TGTGCCAGCAGCGTAGCGGGACAGGTATCCGGCGAGCAGTACTTC.

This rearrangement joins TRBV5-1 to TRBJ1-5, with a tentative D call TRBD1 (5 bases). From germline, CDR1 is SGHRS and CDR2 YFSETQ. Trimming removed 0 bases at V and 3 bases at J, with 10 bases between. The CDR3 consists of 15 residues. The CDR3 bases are TGCGCCAGCAGCTTGGACGGACACCTCAATCAGCCCCAGCATTTT. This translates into CASSLDGHLNQPQHF.

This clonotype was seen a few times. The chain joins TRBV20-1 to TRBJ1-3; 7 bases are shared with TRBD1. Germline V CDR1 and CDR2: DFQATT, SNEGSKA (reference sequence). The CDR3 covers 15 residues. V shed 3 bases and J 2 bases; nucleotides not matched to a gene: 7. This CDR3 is CSARGTAQTGNTIYF. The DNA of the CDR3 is TGCAGTGCTAGGGGGACAGCTCAAACTGGAAACACCATATATTTT.

The CDR3 loop is CASSSSTASYEQYF. The CDR3 DNA is TGTGCCAGCAGCAGCTCGACAGCCTCCTACGAGCAGTACTTC. V and J are TRBV7-9 and TRBJ2-7, with a tentative D call TRBD1 (5 bases). CDR3 length: 14 amino acids. Germline V lookup: CDR1 SEHNR, CDR2 FQNEAQ (reference sequence). V was clipped by 5 bases and J by 0 bases, with 11 bases between them.

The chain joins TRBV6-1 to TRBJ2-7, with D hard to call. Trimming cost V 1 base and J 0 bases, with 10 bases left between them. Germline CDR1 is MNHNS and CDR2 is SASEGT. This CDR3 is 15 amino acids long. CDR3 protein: CASSEVVGNSYEQYF. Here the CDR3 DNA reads TGTGCCAGCAGTGAAGTCGTTGGCAACTCCTACGAGCAGTACTTC.

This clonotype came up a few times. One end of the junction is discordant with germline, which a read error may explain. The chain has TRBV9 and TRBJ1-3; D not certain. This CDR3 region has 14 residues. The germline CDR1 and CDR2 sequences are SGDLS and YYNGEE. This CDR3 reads CASSLGSDGNTIYF. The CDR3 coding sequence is TGCGCCAGCAGCCTTGGATCGGACGGAAACACCATATATTTT.

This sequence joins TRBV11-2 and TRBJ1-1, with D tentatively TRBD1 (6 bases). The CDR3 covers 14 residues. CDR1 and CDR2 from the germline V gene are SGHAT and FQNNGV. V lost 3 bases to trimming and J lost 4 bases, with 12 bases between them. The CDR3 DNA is TGTGCCAGCAGCTTGGGGGCCTCGGGCACTGAAGCTTTCTTT. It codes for CASSLGASGTEAFF.

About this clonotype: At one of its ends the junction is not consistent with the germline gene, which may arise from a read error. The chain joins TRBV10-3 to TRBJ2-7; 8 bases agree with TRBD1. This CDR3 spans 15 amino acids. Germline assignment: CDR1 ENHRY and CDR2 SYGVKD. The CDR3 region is CASSQLRTGIYEQYF. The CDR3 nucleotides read TGTGCCAGCAGTCAACTCAGGACAGGGATCTACGAGCAGTACTTC.

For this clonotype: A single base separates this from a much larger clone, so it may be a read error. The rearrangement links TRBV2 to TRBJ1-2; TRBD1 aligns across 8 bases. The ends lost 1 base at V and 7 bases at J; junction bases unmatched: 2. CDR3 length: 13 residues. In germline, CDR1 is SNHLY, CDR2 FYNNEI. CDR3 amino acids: CASSEVRGLGYTF. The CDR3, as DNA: TGTGCCAGCAGTGAAGTCAGGGGGCTTGGCTACACCTTC.

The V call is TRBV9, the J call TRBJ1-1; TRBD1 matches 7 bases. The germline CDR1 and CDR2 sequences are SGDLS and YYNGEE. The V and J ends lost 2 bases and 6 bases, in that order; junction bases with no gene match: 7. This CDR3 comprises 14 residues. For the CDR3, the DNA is TGTGCCAGCAGCGTCGAGGGGGCGCCGTCTGAAGCTTTCTTT. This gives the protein CASSVEGAPSEAFF.

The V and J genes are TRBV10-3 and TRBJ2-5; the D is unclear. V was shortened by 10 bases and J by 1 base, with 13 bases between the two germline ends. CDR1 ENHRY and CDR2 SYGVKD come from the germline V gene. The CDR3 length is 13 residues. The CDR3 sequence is CATFGLSQETQYF. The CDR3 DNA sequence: TGTGCCACATTTGGCCTTAGCCAAGAGACCCAGTACTTC.